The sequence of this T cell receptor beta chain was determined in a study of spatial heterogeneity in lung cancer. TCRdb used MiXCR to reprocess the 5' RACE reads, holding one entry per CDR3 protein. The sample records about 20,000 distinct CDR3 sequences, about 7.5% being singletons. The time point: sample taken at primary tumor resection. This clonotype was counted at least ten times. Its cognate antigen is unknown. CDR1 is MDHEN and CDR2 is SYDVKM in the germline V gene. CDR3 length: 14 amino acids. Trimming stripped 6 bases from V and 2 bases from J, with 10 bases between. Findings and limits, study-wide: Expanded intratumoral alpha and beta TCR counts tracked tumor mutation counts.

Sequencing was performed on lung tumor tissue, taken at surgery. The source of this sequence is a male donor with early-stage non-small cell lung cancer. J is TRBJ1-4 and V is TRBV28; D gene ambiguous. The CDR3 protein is CASRVGFTNEKLFF. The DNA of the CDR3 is TGTGCCAGCAGGGTGGGATTTACTAATGAAAAACTGTTTTTT. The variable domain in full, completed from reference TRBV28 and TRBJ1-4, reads DVKVTQSSRYLVKRTGEKVFLECVQDMDHENMFWYRQDPGLGLRLIYFSYDVKMKEKGDIPEGYSVSREKKERFSLILESASTNQTSMYLCASRVGFTNEKLFFGSGTQLSVL.